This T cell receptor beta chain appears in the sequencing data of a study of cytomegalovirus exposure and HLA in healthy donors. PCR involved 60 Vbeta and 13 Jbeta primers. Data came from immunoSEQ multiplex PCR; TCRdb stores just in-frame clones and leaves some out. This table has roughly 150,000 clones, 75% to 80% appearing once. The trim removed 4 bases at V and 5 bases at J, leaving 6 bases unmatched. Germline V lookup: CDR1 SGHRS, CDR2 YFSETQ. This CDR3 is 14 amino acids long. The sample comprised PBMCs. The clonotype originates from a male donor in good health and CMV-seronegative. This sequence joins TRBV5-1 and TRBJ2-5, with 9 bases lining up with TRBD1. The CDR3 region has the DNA TGCGCCAGCAGCGGAACAGGGGGCGTGGAGACCCAGTACTTC. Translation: CASSGTGGVETQYF.